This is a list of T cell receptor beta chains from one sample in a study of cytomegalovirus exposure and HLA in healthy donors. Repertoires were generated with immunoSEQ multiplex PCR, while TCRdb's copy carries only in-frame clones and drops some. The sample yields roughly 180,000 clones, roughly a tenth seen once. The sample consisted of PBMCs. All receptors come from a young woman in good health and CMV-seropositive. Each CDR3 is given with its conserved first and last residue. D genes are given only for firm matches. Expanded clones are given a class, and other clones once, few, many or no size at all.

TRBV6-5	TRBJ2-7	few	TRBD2	TGTGCCACCCTATCTAGCGGGACTTACGAGCAGTACTTC	CATLSSGTYEQYF
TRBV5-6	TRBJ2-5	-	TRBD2	TGTGCCAGCAGCCCCGGGACTAGCGGCCAAGAGACCCAGTACTTC	CASSPGTSGQETQYF
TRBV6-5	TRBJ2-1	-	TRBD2	TGTGCCAGCAGCGGGACTACTTCCTACAATGAGCAGTTCTTC	CASSGTTSYNEQFF
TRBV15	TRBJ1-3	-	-	TGTGCCACCAGCAACCCTCTCCGGGGGGCGGCTGGAAACACCATATATTTT	CATSNPLRGAAGNTIYF
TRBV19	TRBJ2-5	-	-	TGTGCCAGTAGTATAGCACGCCAGGGGCGGGAAGAGACCCAGTACTTC	CASSIARQGREETQYF
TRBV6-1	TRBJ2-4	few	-	TGTGCCAGCAGTGATAGGGGAGGAAACATTCAGTACTTC	CASSDRGGNIQYF
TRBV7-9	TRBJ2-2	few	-	TGTGCCAGCATCCTGCTGCCGGGGTGGGACACCGGGGAGCTGTTTTTT	CASILLPGWDTGELFF
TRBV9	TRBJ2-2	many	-	TGTGCCACCCAACCCCCAGGGTCGACCGGGGAGCTGTTTTTT	CATQPPGSTGELFF
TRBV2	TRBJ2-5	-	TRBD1	TGTGCCAGCAGAGAACAGGGGCGGTGGGAGACCCAGTACTTC	CASREQGRWETQYF
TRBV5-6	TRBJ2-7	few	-	TGTGCCAGCAGCGCGAACAGGGTCTCCTACGAGCAGTACTTC	CASSANRVSYEQYF
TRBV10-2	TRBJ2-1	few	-	TGCGCCAGCAGTGCGACATACAATGAGCAGTTCTTC	CASSATYNEQFF
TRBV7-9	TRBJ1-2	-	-	TGTGCCAGCAGCCTCCTCCTAGGACAGACCTATGGCTACACCTTC	CASSLLLGQTYGYTF
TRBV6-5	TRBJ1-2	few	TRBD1	TGTGCCAGGGGGACAGGGGAACTCGATAACTATGGCTACACCTTC	CARGTGELDNYGYTF
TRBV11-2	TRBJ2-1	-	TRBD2	TGTGCCAGCAGCTTACCTTTGACTAGCAGGTACAATGAGCAGTTCTTC	CASSLPLTSRYNEQFF
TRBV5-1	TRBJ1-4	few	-	TGCGCCAGCAGCCTATCAGACAGCGAAAAACTGTTTTTT	CASSLSDSEKLFF
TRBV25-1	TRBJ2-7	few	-	TGTGCCAGCAGTGAAGCCAGTGGTTCTAGCGTTTACGAGCAGTACTTC	CASSEASGSSVYEQYF
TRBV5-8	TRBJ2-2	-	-	TGTGCCAGCAGAGTACGTTGGGGGGCCGGGGAGCTGTTTTTT	CASRVRWGAGELFF
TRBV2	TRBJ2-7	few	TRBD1	TGTGCCAGCATCTCACGGGACAGGGCCTCTAATTTGTACTTC	CASISRDRASNLYF
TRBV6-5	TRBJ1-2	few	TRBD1	TGTGCCAGCAGTTACCTCAGGACAGGGGGCGGCTATGGCTACACCTTC	CASSYLRTGGGYGYTF
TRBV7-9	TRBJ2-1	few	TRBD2	TGTGCCAGCAGCTGGACTAGCGGGAGGGGGTATGAGCAGTTCTTC	CASSWTSGRGYEQFF
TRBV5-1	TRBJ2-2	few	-	TGCGCCAGCAGCAATAAACCGGGAAGCGAATTCACCGGGGAGCTGTTTTTT	CASSNKPGSEFTGELFF
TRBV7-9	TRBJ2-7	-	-	TGTGCCAGCAGCCACCAACGAACAAGGAGCTCCTACGAGCAGTACTTC	CASSHQRTRSSYEQYF
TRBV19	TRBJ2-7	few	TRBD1	TGTGCCAGTAGTAATTCCGGGACAGCAATGTACGAGCAGTACTTC	CASSNSGTAMYEQYF
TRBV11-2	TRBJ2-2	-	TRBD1	TGTGCCAGCAGCTCTTGGGACAGGGGGACCGGGGAGCTGTTTTTT	CASSSWDRGTGELFF
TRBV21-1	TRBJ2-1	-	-	TGTGCCAGCCTCAGGACAGGGGTAAGGAATGAGCAGTTCTTC	CASLRTGVRNEQFF
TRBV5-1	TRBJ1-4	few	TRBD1	TGCGCCAGCAGCGTCATACCGGGACAGGAAAAACTGTTTTTT	CASSVIPGQEKLFF